This passage covers 24 T cell receptor beta chains from one sample sequenced in a study of blood T cell repertoires in COVID-19. The method was immunoSEQ multiplex PCR; TCRdb's version includes in-frame clones alone and lacks a portion of them. The sample holds around 250,000 clones, almost 85% seen once. Sequenced input: peripheral blood. The origin of the receptors is a woman aged 80 or over with acute or convalescent COVID-19.

The rearrangement uses TRBV5-5 and TRBJ2-3, with 7 bases matching TRBD2. The CDR3 is 16 residues long. With V trimmed by 0 bases and J by 1 base, 5 bases remained unmatched. Germline V lookup: CDR1 SGHKS, CDR2 YYEKEE (reference sequence). This CDR3 is CASSLGRLAGTDTQYF. The CDR3 DNA reads as TGTGCCAGCAGCTTGGGCCGACTAGCCGGCACAGATACGCAGTATTTT.

The chain couples TRBV6-2 or TRBV6-3 to TRBJ2-1; the match to TRBD2 covers 15 bases. The CDR3 spans 18 residues. The V gene end was trimmed by 5 bases and the J gene end by 7 bases; junction bases not matched to a gene: 12. Looked up from germline, CDR1 is MNHEY and CDR2 is SVGEGT. The CDR3 bases are TGTGCCAGCAGTCCCCCGGGACTAGCGGGAGGCGTTCGTAATGAGCAGTTCTTC. This sequence encodes CASSPPGLAGGVRNEQFF.

The V gene is TRBV11-2, the J gene TRBJ1-1; D gene ambiguous. The CDR3 loop spans 14 amino acids. V lost 1 base and J 0 bases, leaving 6 bases between the germline ends. Per the germline V gene, CDR1 is SGHAT and CDR2 is FQNNGV. The CDR3 loop reads CASSLGLMNTEAFF. The CDR3 DNA reads TGTGCCAGCAGCTTAGGACTCATGAACACTGAAGCTTTCTTT.

The chain uses TRBV12-3 or TRBV12-4 and TRBJ2-7; D remains unclear. The CDR3 totals 13 residues. Trimming pared 3 bases from V and 0 bases from J, leaving 6 bases between. The CDR3, as DNA: TGTGCCAGCAGTTTTACAGACTCCTACGAGCAGTACTTC. Its protein is CASSFTDSYEQYF.

The chain is built from TRBV14 and TRBJ2-1; TRBD2 agrees at 9 bases. The V segment lost 3 bases and the J segment 6 bases; nucleotides outside the gene matches: 9. The CDR3 extends over 16 amino acids. CDR1 SGHDN and CDR2 FVKESK come from the germline V gene. CDR3 loop: CASSHLGGGASNEQFF. The CDR3, as DNA: TGTGCCAGCAGCCACCTTGGCGGGGGGGCGAGCAATGAGCAGTTCTTC.

The chain couples TRBV10-3 to TRBJ2-3; 13 bases line up with TRBD2. This CDR3 is 16 amino acids long. Per the germline V gene, CDR1 is ENHRY and CDR2 is SYGVKD. V trimming: 7 bases; J trimming: 1 base; junction bases outside the gene matches: 5. CDR3 sequence reads: CAIMGTSGIGTDTQYF. CDR3 coding DNA: TGTGCCATCATGGGGACTAGCGGGATCGGCACAGATACGCAGTATTTT.

The chain is built from TRBV6-5 and TRBJ1-1; D ambiguous. This CDR3 has 13 amino acids. Germline CDR1 is MNHEY and CDR2 is SVGAGI. Trimming took off 4 bases at V and 4 bases at J, with 10 bases between the two ends. CDR3 sequence: CASSSQLSTEAFF. In DNA, the CDR3 is TGTGCCAGCAGTTCACAGTTGAGCACTGAAGCTTTCTTT.

The gene calls are TRBV5-1 and TRBJ2-1; TRBD1 is a possible D gene (5 bases). Germline V gene data show CDR1 as SGHRS and CDR2 as YFSETQ. CDR3 length: 17 residues. The germline V and J ends were trimmed by 2 bases and 6 bases, with 21 bases remaining between them. The CDR3 nucleotides are TGCGCCAGCAGCTTATACTTAGGGGCTCCCCCGAGCAATGAGCAGTTCTTC. It is translated as CASSLYLGAPPSNEQFF. The full variable domain, rest sourced from reference TRBV5-1 and TRBJ2-1, is KAGVTQTPRYLIKTRGQQVTLSCSPISGHRSVSWYQQTPGQGLQFLFEYFSETQRNKGNFPGRFSGRQFSNSRSEMNVSTLELGDSALYLCASSLYLGAPPSNEQFFGPGTRLTVL.

The sample holds a few counts of this clone. The chain employs TRBV6-2 or TRBV6-3 and TRBJ1-6; D ambiguous. The V gene lost 6 bases and the J gene lost 0 bases, with 12 bases spanning the gap. The CDR3 totals 16 residues. CDR1 and CDR2 from the germline V gene are MNHEY and SVGEGT. The CDR3 sequence: CASSERRSSYNSPLHF. The CDR3 DNA follows: TGTGCCAGCAGCGAGAGACGGAGCTCCTATAATTCACCCCTCCACTTT.

This chain links TRBV5-1 with TRBJ2-3; 7 bases match TRBD1. Germline V gene lookup returns CDR1 SGHRS and CDR2 YFSETQ. Unmatched junction bases numbered 5, after V lost 4 bases and J lost 3 bases. The CDR3 sequence is 14 residues long. DNA for the CDR3: TGCGCCAGCAGCCGACAGGGTGAAACAGATACGCAGTATTTT. It translates to CASSRQGETDTQYF.

The chain combines TRBV15 with TRBJ1-4, with no clear D. The germline V gene has CDR1 LNHNV and CDR2 YYDKDF (reference sequence). Trimming removed 0 bases from V and 0 bases from J, with 8 bases in between. This CDR3 is built from 16 residues. The CDR3 region has the DNA TGTGCCACCAGCAGAGATTTCGGAGCAACTAATGAAAAACTGTTTTTT. Translated, it gives CATSRDFGATNEKLFF.

In its sample, this clone was seen a few times. The gene calls are TRBV11-1 and TRBJ2-5, with D perhaps TRBD2 (5 bases). This CDR3 has 14 residues. The germline V and J ends were trimmed by 1 base and 5 bases, with 11 bases remaining between them. Germline V gene data show CDR1 as SGHAT and CDR2 as FQDESV (reference sequence). CDR3 sequence: CASSLGARVETQYF. The CDR3 coding sequence is TGTGCCAGCAGCTTAGGCGCGAGGGTGGAGACCCAGTACTTC. Using reference TRBV11-1 and TRBJ2-5 for the parts outside the CDR3, the full variable domain is EAEVAQSPRYKITEKSQAVAFWCDPISGHATLYWYRQILGQGPELLVQFQDESVVDDSQLPKDRFSAERLKGVDSTLKIQPAELGDSAMYLCASSLGARVETQYFGPGTRLLVL.

This sequence joins TRBV3-1 (or the pseudogene TRBV3-2) and TRBJ2-3; 11 bases are shared with TRBD2. V was clipped by 1 base and J by 0 bases; unmatched bases: 9. The CDR3 has 19 amino acids. The germline V gene encodes CDR1 LGHDT and CDR2 YNNKEL (reference sequence). Written as DNA, the CDR3 is TGTGCCAGCAGCCAAGTCGAACCAGGGACTAGCGGTAGCACAGATACGCAGTATTTT. It specifies CASSQVEPGTSGSTDTQYF.

In this sample, this clone turned up a few times. The chain carries TRBV15 and TRBJ2-5; 8 bases line up with TRBD1. The CDR3 loop spans 14 amino acids. Germline assignment: CDR1 LNHNV and CDR2 YYDKDF (reference sequence). V lost 0 bases to trimming and J lost 4 bases; unmatched junction nucleotides: 1. CDR3 region: CATSRDRGPETQYF. The CDR3 DNA is TGTGCCACCAGCAGAGACAGGGGGCCAGAGACCCAGTACTTC.

The V gene is TRBV5-4, the J gene TRBJ2-7; D ambiguous. This CDR3 has 14 amino acids. V was trimmed by 0 bases and J by 2 bases, leaving 9 bases between them. Germline assignment: CDR1 SGHNT and CDR2 YYREEE (reference sequence). The CDR3 coding sequence is TGTGCCAGCAGCTTGGGGAGTCTAACCTACGAGCAGTACTTC. Its translation: CASSLGSLTYEQYF.

CDR3 region: CASSYSWQFSGNTIYF. The CDR3 DNA reads TGTGCCAGCAGTTACTCCTGGCAATTCTCTGGAAACACCATATATTTT. V is TRBV6-5 and J is TRBJ1-3, with unresolved D. V was shortened by 0 bases and J by 0 bases, with 9 bases between the two germline ends. There are 16 residues in the CDR3. The germline V gene has CDR1 MNHEY and CDR2 SVGAGI.

This clone was observed a handful of times. The chain uses TRBV18 and TRBJ1-2, with a weak D call TRBD1 (6 bases). This CDR3 is built from 13 residues. V lost 0 bases and J lost 10, with 12 bases in between. Germline lookup yields CDR1 KGHSH and CDR2 LQKENI. CDR3 coding DNA: TGTGCCAGCTCACCACCGTCGGGACATCCCTACACCTTC. It is translated as CASSPPSGHPYTF.

This chain joins TRBV11-2 and TRBJ2-1; the D gene is possibly TRBD2 (5 bases). The germline V gene has CDR1 SGHAT and CDR2 FQNNGV. V dropped 5 bases and J dropped 4 bases, with 18 bases sitting between them. The CDR3 is 16 residues long. The CDR3 DNA reads as TGTGCCAGCAGCCGACAAACTAGTGTCGGGTACAATGAGCAGTTCTTC. Translated, it gives CASSRQTSVGYNEQFF.

The chain employs TRBV2 and TRBJ2-7; no definite D call. The CDR3 contains 11 residues. V was trimmed by 2 bases and J by 5 bases, leaving 4 bases between them. Per germline, CDR1 SNHLY and CDR2 FYNNEI. CDR3 residues: CASSEIDEQYF. CDR3 sequence (DNA): TGTGCCAGCAGTGAAATCGACGAGCAGTACTTC.

V gene TRBV14 combines with J gene TRBJ2-1; TRBD2 matches 9 bases. The germline gives CDR1 SGHDN, CDR2 FVKESK. This CDR3 has 13 amino acids. After removal of 1 base from V and 15 bases from J, the junction contained 7 bases not matched to a gene. DNA for the CDR3: TGTGCCAGCAGCCAAGTCGAACTAGCGGGTTCGTTCTTC. This gives the protein CASSQVELAGSFF.

This chain links TRBV20-1 with TRBJ1-2, with a possible D match to TRBD1 (6 bases). The CDR3 consists of 11 residues. The germline gives CDR1 DFQATT, CDR2 SNEGSKA (reference sequence). The V end was cut by 7 bases, the J end by 4 bases, with 10 bases between. CDR3 nucleotides: TGCAGTGAGGGGGTGAGCTATGGCTACACCTTC. It is translated as CSEGVSYGYTF.

The genes are TRBV11-2 and TRBJ1-3; 9 bases match TRBD1. The germline gives CDR1 SGHAT, CDR2 FQNNGV. The CDR3 runs 16 residues. The V segment lost 5 bases and the J segment 0 bases; nucleotides outside the gene matches: 5. CDR3 coding DNA: TGTGCCAGCAGCCGGGGACAGGGCCTCTCTGGAAACACCATATATTTT. Translated, it gives CASSRGQGLSGNTIYF.

The chain has TRBV7-9 and TRBJ2-1, with D hard to call. Per the germline V gene, CDR1 is SEHNR and CDR2 is FQNEAQ (reference sequence). The CDR3 totals 13 residues. The germline V and J ends were trimmed by 0 bases and 7 bases, with 7 bases remaining between them. CDR3 DNA: TGTGCCAGCAGCTTAGCGCGGTTAAATGAGCAGTTCTTC. Translating it yields CASSLARLNEQFF.

The J gene is TRBJ2-3, the V gene TRBV29-1; D is possibly TRBD2 (6 bases). CDR3 length: 15 amino acids. In germline, CDR1 is SQVTM, CDR2 ANQGSEA. V was clipped by 1 base and J by 0 bases, with 11 bases between them. CDR3 sequence (DNA): TGCAGCGTTGAAGCTAGCGAGGGAAGCACAGATACGCAGTATTTT. This gives the protein CSVEASEGSTDTQYF.